Below, 30 T cell receptor beta chains from the same sample are listed, as sequenced in a study of T cell responses to AZD1222 COVID-19 vaccine. Some clones are missing from TCRdb's copy, which holds only in-frame ones; the method was immunoSEQ multiplex PCR. The top ten clones hold roughly 7.7% of a sample with 150,000 to 200,000 clones, 85% to 90% of them seen once. The material sequenced was peripheral blood, taken on day 0 of AZD1222 vaccination. The receptors derive from an adult in good health.

The chain carries TRBV6-1 and TRBJ1-4; a weak D match, TRBD1 (5 bases). There are 13 residues in the CDR3. In germline, CDR1 is MNHNS, CDR2 SASEGT. The V gene lost 1 base and the J gene lost 7 bases, with 7 bases spanning the gap. CDR3 in amino acids: CASSEVRGEKLFF. The CDR3 bases are TGTGCCAGCAGTGAAGTGAGGGGTGAAAAACTGTTTTTT.

The V gene is TRBV5-5, the J gene TRBJ2-2; 7 bases map to TRBD1. CDR3 length equals 16 residues. Germline trimming cut 4 bases from V and 4 bases from J; bases unmatched to any gene: 10. The germline V gene has CDR1 SGHKS and CDR2 YYEKEE (reference sequence). The CDR3 reads CASSDLRQGVTGELFF. The CDR3 nucleotides read TGTGCCAGCAGCGACCTCAGACAGGGAGTCACCGGGGAGCTGTTTTTT.

J is TRBJ2-7 and V is TRBV27, with D tentatively TRBD1 (5 bases). Per the germline V gene, CDR1 is MNHEY and CDR2 is SMNVEV (reference sequence). The CDR3 extends over 14 amino acids. Trimming shortened V by 0 bases and J by 3 bases, and 9 bases separated the two germline ends. The CDR3 region is CASSLSERGYEQYF. Here the CDR3 DNA reads TGTGCCAGCAGTTTATCGGAAAGGGGCTACGAGCAGTACTTC.

The V and J genes are TRBV27 and TRBJ2-7, with 7 nucleotides matching TRBD1. V shed 3 bases and J 1 base; nucleotides not matched to a gene: 3. The CDR3 has 14 residues. The germline V gene has CDR1 MNHEY and CDR2 SMNVEV (reference sequence). The CDR3 spells CASSFRGKSYEQYF. DNA for the CDR3: TGTGCCAGCAGTTTCAGGGGGAAGTCCTACGAGCAGTACTTC.

This clone was counted a single time. The V gene is TRBV27, the J gene TRBJ1-4, with a possible D match to TRBD1 (5 bases). Germline assignment: CDR1 MNHEY and CDR2 SMNVEV (reference sequence). Trimming took off 8 bases at V and 6 bases at J, with 28 bases between the two ends. CDR3 size: 18 residues. CDR3 protein: CASRTKGVFPLADEKLFF. The CDR3 nucleotides read TGTGCCAGCCGAACAAAAGGGGTCTTCCCCCTCGCGGATGAAAAACTGTTTTTT.

The chain has TRBV11-2 and TRBJ2-7; D gene ambiguous. Germline V gene data show CDR1 as SGHAT and CDR2 as FQNNGV. V lost 1 base and J lost 3, with 13 bases in between. The CDR3 contains 15 residues. Written as DNA, the CDR3 is TGTGCCAGCAGCTTAGCCCCGGCAGAAAACTACGAGCAGTACTTC. Residues: CASSLAPAENYEQYF.

The gene calls are TRBV5-1 and TRBJ2-3; D is perhaps TRBD1 or TRBD2 (5 bases each). Per germline, CDR1 SGHRS and CDR2 YFSETQ. The CDR3 totals 15 residues. V was shortened by 0 bases and J by 6 bases, with 14 bases between the two germline ends. The CDR3 here is CASSLAGTSIDTQYF. CDR3 bases: TGCGCCAGCAGCTTGGCCGGGACCTCTATCGATACGCAGTATTTT.

V gene TRBV6-5 combines with J gene TRBJ2-2, with 10 bases identical to TRBD2. This CDR3 region has 14 residues. With V trimmed by 8 bases and J by 7 bases, 7 bases remained unmatched. In germline, CDR1 is MNHEY, CDR2 SVGAGI. CDR3 region: CASASGGAFGELFF. DNA of the CDR3: TGTGCCAGCGCAAGCGGGGGGGCTTTCGGGGAGCTGTTTTTT.

The chain has TRBV18 and TRBJ2-7; D is possibly TRBD1 or TRBD2 (5 bases each). V was clipped by 2 bases and J by 6 bases, with 8 bases between them. The CDR3 is 12 amino acids. The germline gives CDR1 KGHSH, CDR2 LQKENI. CDR3 loop: CASSPKGTEQYF. Written as DNA, the CDR3 is TGTGCCAGCTCACCAAAGGGGACCGAGCAGTACTTC.

V gene TRBV7-8 combines with J gene TRBJ2-7, with D unresolved. The CDR3 spans 15 residues. Germline V lookup: CDR1 SGHVS, CDR2 FQNEAQ. V was pared by 3 bases and J by 0 bases, with 12 bases between. The CDR3 nucleotides read TGTGCCAGCAGCTTCCAGAGAAGCCTCTCCTACGAGCAGTACTTC. Its protein is CASSFQRSLSYEQYF.

V and J are TRBV7-8 and TRBJ1-4; D perhaps matches TRBD1 (5 bases). The V gene lost 1 base and the J gene lost 7 bases, with 7 bases spanning the gap. The length of the CDR3 is 13 residues. The germline V gene has CDR1 SGHVS and CDR2 FQNEAQ. CDR3 sequence: CASSLVRAEKLFF. The CDR3 DNA sequence: TGTGCCAGCAGCTTAGTCAGGGCTGAAAAACTGTTTTTT.

The rearrangement links TRBV7-9 to TRBJ1-2; the match to TRBD1 covers 9 bases. Germline CDR1 and CDR2: SEHNR and FQNEAQ (reference sequence). V lost 5 bases to trimming and J lost 7 bases; unmatched junction nucleotides: 5. This CDR3 has 13 amino acids. The CDR3 DNA reads as TGTGCCAGCAGCCGGACAGGGGACGGTGGCTACACCTTC. Protein product: CASSRTGDGGYTF.

This chain links TRBV11-2 with TRBJ2-5, with D perhaps matching TRBD1 (6 bases). This CDR3 region has 13 residues. The germline CDR1 and CDR2 sequences are SGHAT and FQNNGV. V was trimmed by 3 bases and J by 4 bases, leaving 9 bases between them. The CDR3 region is CASSFGQRETQYF. Written as DNA, the CDR3 is TGTGCCAGCAGCTTCGGACAGAGAGAGACCCAGTACTTC.

This chain links TRBV9 with TRBJ1-2; a possible D gene is TRBD1 (5 bases). The CDR3 spans 16 residues. Germline CDR1 SGDLS, CDR2 YYNGEE. The V and J ends lost 4 bases and 1 base respectively, with 17 bases between them. The CDR3 here is CASSPKATDFNYGYTF. In DNA, the CDR3 is TGTGCCAGCAGCCCTAAAGCGACAGACTTTAACTATGGCTACACCTTC.

V is TRBV7-8 and J is TRBJ1-2, with D perhaps matching TRBD1 (5 bases). The CDR3 extends over 16 amino acids. In germline, CDR1 is SGHVS, CDR2 FQNEAQ. The V end lost 5 bases, the J end lost 8 bases, and 24 bases lay between the germline ends. The CDR3 DNA reads TGTGCCAGCAGCCCGACCTTCCTGGGGCTCATGGGCGGCTACACCTTC. Its protein product is CASSPTFLGLMGGYTF.

The J gene is TRBJ2-3, the V gene TRBV4-1; 7 positions agree with TRBD2. The CDR3 has 16 residues. The germline V gene encodes CDR1 MGHRA and CDR2 YSYEKL. V gave up 4 bases and J gave up 0 bases; unmatched junction bases: 7. The CDR3 bases are TGCGCCAGCAGCCTAGTAAGCGGGGCTAGCACAGATACGCAGTATTTT. This codes for CASSLVSGASTDTQYF.

The J gene is TRBJ1-3, the V gene TRBV11-2, with D tentatively TRBD1 (6 bases). CDR3 length equals 16 residues. Trimming stripped 5 bases from V and 4 bases from J, with 18 bases between. Germline values: CDR1 SGHAT, CDR2 FQNNGV. CDR3 bases: TGTGCCAGCAGCCCCGGGACACGAGCAACGGGAAACACCATATATTTT. Translation: CASSPGTRATGNTIYF.

This clone was seen a single time. This chain uses TRBV28 with TRBJ2-2; D uncertain. Per the germline V gene, CDR1 is MDHEN and CDR2 is SYDVKM. The CDR3 length is 15 residues. Trimming left V 2 bases short and J 4 bases short, with 11 bases between. CDR3 DNA: TGTGCCAGCAGTTTACTGATGCGAGGCACCGGGGAGCTGTTTTTT. Protein: CASSLLMRGTGELFF.

The rearrangement links TRBV19 to TRBJ1-4, with D possibly TRBD1 on 5 matching bases. CDR1 is LNHDA and CDR2 is SQIVND in the germline V gene (reference sequence). The CDR3 has 14 amino acids. The V end was cut by 3 bases, the J end by 12 bases, with 17 bases between. CDR3 coding DNA: TGTGCCAGTAGTATCCGCCAGGGATTTGTCGAACTGTTTTTT. This encodes CASSIRQGFVELFF.

This chain joins TRBV5-4 and TRBJ1-1; D gene unclear. This CDR3 region has 12 residues. CDR1 and CDR2 from the germline V gene are SGHNT and YYREEE (reference sequence). The germline V and J ends were trimmed by 2 bases and 1 base, with 3 bases remaining between them. The CDR3 loop reads CASSFWNTEAFF. The CDR3 coding sequence is TGTGCCAGCAGCTTTTGGAACACTGAAGCTTTCTTT.

This chain links TRBV5-1 with TRBJ1-5; no clear D. The CDR3 is 18 residues long. In germline, CDR1 is SGHRS, CDR2 YFSETQ. V lost 0 bases and J lost 3, with 19 bases in between. The CDR3 loop is CASSLAPFGVKSNQPQHF. Written as DNA, the CDR3 is TGCGCCAGCAGCTTGGCCCCTTTCGGGGTTAAGTCCAATCAGCCCCAGCATTTT.

The chain links TRBV18 to TRBJ1-6; D not resolved. CDR1 is KGHSH, CDR2 LQKENI, per germline. V was trimmed by 2 bases and J by 8 bases, leaving 13 bases between them. The CDR3 loop spans 15 amino acids. The CDR3 is CASSPGSGSDSPLHF. The CDR3 region has the DNA TGTGCCAGCTCACCAGGATCCGGGTCGGATTCACCCCTCCACTTT. Full variable domain (rest looked up from reference TRBV18 and TRBJ1-6): NAGVMQNPRHLVRRRGQEARLRCSPMKGHSHVYWYRQLPEEGLKFMVYLQKENIIDESGMPKERFSAEFPKEGPSILRIQQVVRGDSAAYFCASSPGSGSDSPLHFGNGTRLTVT.

This chain connects TRBV29-1 to TRBJ2-1; D gene uncertain. In germline, CDR1 is SQVTM, CDR2 ANQGSEA. The CDR3 is made up of 10 amino acids. V was trimmed by 5 bases and J by 7 bases, leaving 6 bases between them. The CDR3 spells CSVSRNEQFF. DNA of the CDR3: TGCAGCGTTAGTAGGAATGAGCAGTTCTTC.

The genes are TRBV28 and TRBJ2-6, with D uncertain. Germline V gene data show CDR1 as MDHEN and CDR2 as SYDVKM. V lost 8 bases and J lost 0, with 14 bases in between. The CDR3 extends over 16 amino acids. The CDR3 loop reads CASQAGSHSGANVLTF. CDR3 sequence (DNA): TGTGCCAGCCAGGCAGGTTCGCACTCTGGGGCCAACGTCCTGACTTTC.

The chain links TRBV6-5 to TRBJ1-2, with 7 bases identical to TRBD1. In germline, CDR1 is MNHEY, CDR2 SVGAGI. This CDR3 contains 16 residues. The junction had 14 bases not matched to a gene; V was cut back by 2 bases and J by 8 bases. The CDR3: CASSYMGQGGWLGYTF. CDR3 DNA: TGTGCCAGCAGTTACATGGGGCAAGGGGGCTGGTTGGGCTACACCTTC.

This clone was found a few times. J is TRBJ1-2 and V is TRBV10-1; perhaps TRBD1 as D (6 bases). V was shortened by 5 bases and J by 8 bases, with 15 bases between the two germline ends. The CDR3 length is 13 residues. CDR1 is WNHNN and CDR2 is SYGVQD in the germline V gene (reference sequence). CDR3 in amino acids: CASSPGALIGYTF. Written as DNA, the CDR3 is TGCGCCAGCAGTCCAGGGGCGTTGATAGGCTACACCTTC.

The CDR3 DNA reads TGTGCCAGCAGTTATGCGGGTGGGCCCTCCTACGAGCAGTACTTC. As protein: CASSYAGGPSYEQYF. The V and J genes are TRBV6-5 and TRBJ2-7; tentative D call: TRBD2 (5 bases). The CDR3 totals 15 residues. The germline gives CDR1 MNHEY, CDR2 SVGAGI. Trimming stripped 3 bases from V and 0 bases from J, with 12 bases between.

The V call is TRBV9, the J call TRBJ1-6; TRBD1 matches at 10 bases. Germline loops: CDR1 SGDLS, CDR2 YYNGEE. V lost 2 bases, J lost 8 bases, and 10 bases stayed unmatched. The CDR3 consists of 17 residues. CDR3 protein: CASSVATRDRGDSPLHF. The CDR3 nucleotides are TGTGCCAGCAGCGTGGCCACCCGGGACAGGGGTGATTCACCCCTCCACTTT.

The chain has TRBV30 and TRBJ1-3; D is uncertain. The germline gives CDR1 GTSNPN, CDR2 SVGIG (reference sequence). Deletions cut 5 bases from V and 2 bases from J, with 13 bases between. The CDR3 length is 14 residues. The CDR3 DNA reads TGTGCCTGGGGTGGTCGTGGACCTGGAAACACCATATATTTT. Protein sequence: CAWGGRGPGNTIYF.

The V and J genes are TRBV7-2 and TRBJ2-7; TRBD2 matches 15 bases. V lost 4 bases, J lost 4 bases, and 5 bases stayed unmatched. The germline V gene has CDR1 SGHTA and CDR2 FQGNSA. CDR3 size: 16 residues. The CDR3 nucleotides read TGTGCCAGCAGCTCCCCAGGGACTAGCGGGGGGTACGAGCAGTACTTC. Translated: CASSSPGTSGGYEQYF.